The rows below give T cell receptor beta chains drawn from one sample of a study of blood T cells in healthy people across ages. From the 5' RACE reads, TCRdb called clonotypes with MiXCR, one entry per CDR3 protein. Here the sample spans fewer than 1,000,000 distinct CDR3 sequences, around half being singletons. Sequenced sample: blood. All receptors come from an elderly man in good health. Each CDR3 is given with its conserved first and last residue. Fields, in order: clone size, D gene, V gene, J gene, CDR3 DNA, CDR3 protein. A D gene is named only where the DNA matches it firmly. Rows may omit the clone size; those that give it use once, few, many or a size class.

abundance: -
d_gene: -
v_gene: TRBV29-1
j_gene: TRBJ2-1
CDR3nt: TGCAGCGTTGAGGGAACGACTAGTCACTACAATGAGCAGTTCTTC
CDR3aa: CSVEGTTSHYNEQFF

abundance: few
d_gene: -
v_gene: TRBV7-9
j_gene: TRBJ2-7
CDR3nt: TGTGCCAGCAGCCCCAGGGAATTTGACGAGCAGTACTTC
CDR3aa: CASSPREFDEQYF

abundance: -
d_gene: -
v_gene: TRBV27
j_gene: TRBJ1-1
CDR3nt: TGTGCCAGCAGCAACCGGGTCTTGAACACTGAAGCTTTCTTT
CDR3aa: CASSNRVLNTEAFF

abundance: many
d_gene: -
v_gene: TRBV4-3
j_gene: TRBJ2-4
CDR3nt: TGCGCCAGCAGCCCTACCTTTGGGACTGAAAGAAACATTCAGTACTTC
CDR3aa: CASSPTFGTERNIQYF

abundance: many
d_gene: TRBD1
v_gene: TRBV20-1
j_gene: TRBJ2-5
CDR3nt: TGCAGTGCTAGTGGGACAGGAGGTCACCAAGAGACCCAGTACTTC
CDR3aa: CSASGTGGHQETQYF

abundance: few
d_gene: -
v_gene: TRBV6-6
j_gene: TRBJ2-4
CDR3nt: TGTGCCAGCAGTTACTCGTTGAGGACAGCGGGTGAGCAGTACTTC
CDR3aa: CASSYSLRTAGEQYF

abundance: few
d_gene: -
v_gene: TRBV29-1
j_gene: TRBJ2-7
CDR3nt: TGCAGCGTTCCGGCAGAGGGACGCTACGAGCAGTACTTC
CDR3aa: CSVPAEGRYEQYF

abundance: -
d_gene: -
v_gene: TRBV7-2
j_gene: TRBJ2-2
CDR3nt: TGTGCCAGCAGCTCCCGCGGATCCAACACCGGGGAGCTGTTTTTT
CDR3aa: CASSSRGSNTGELFF

abundance: -
d_gene: -
v_gene: TRBV4-2
j_gene: TRBJ2-1
CDR3nt: TGTGCCGGCAGCCAAGGAAGGACTATAGGGTACAATGAGCAGTTCTTC
CDR3aa: CAGSQGRTIGYNEQFF

abundance: few
d_gene: -
v_gene: TRBV18
j_gene: TRBJ2-5
CDR3nt: TGTGCCAGCTCTATTGCCGGGACCGGGGAGACCCAGTACTTC
CDR3aa: CASSIAGTGETQYF

abundance: -
d_gene: TRBD2
v_gene: TRBV29-1
j_gene: TRBJ2-7
CDR3nt: TGCAGCGTTGTGAGGGGGGGGGGACTAGCGGGACCTTCCTCCTACGAGCAGTACTTC
CDR3aa: CSVVRGGGLAGPSSYEQYF

abundance: few
d_gene: -
v_gene: TRBV7-6
j_gene: TRBJ2-7
CDR3nt: TGTGCCAGCAGCTTACTTGGACTAACGGAAGGCGAGCAGTACTTC
CDR3aa: CASSLLGLTEGEQYF

abundance: once
d_gene: TRBD1
v_gene: TRBV7-9
j_gene: TRBJ1-1
CDR3nt: TGTGCCAGCAGCTCCCGACAGGGGGTGAACACTGAAGCTTTCTTT
CDR3aa: CASSSRQGVNTEAFF

abundance: -
d_gene: TRBD1
v_gene: TRBV12-3/TRBV12-4
j_gene: TRBJ1-6
CDR3nt: TGTGCCAGCGGCGGACAGGGCGGGACTAATTCACCCCTCCACTTT
CDR3aa: CASGGQGGTNSPLHF

abundance: few
d_gene: -
v_gene: TRBV7-6
j_gene: TRBJ1-2
CDR3nt: TGTGCCAGCAGCCAGAGCAGGGAAGGCTATGGCTACACCTTC
CDR3aa: CASSQSREGYGYTF

abundance: few
d_gene: -
v_gene: TRBV29-1
j_gene: TRBJ1-2
CDR3nt: TGCAGCGTTGAAGAGTACCGGGGCGTCCGAGGGGTTTATGGCTACACCTTC
CDR3aa: CSVEEYRGVRGVYGYTF

abundance: -
d_gene: -
v_gene: TRBV12-5
j_gene: TRBJ2-5
CDR3nt: TGTGCTAGTGGTTTGAATGGGAGGGGGAATGAGCAGTACTTC
CDR3aa: CASGLNGRGNEQYF

abundance: few
d_gene: TRBD1
v_gene: TRBV29-1
j_gene: TRBJ1-2
CDR3nt: TGCAGCGTTGTAAGGACAGGGGGCGGCTACACCTTC
CDR3aa: CSVVRTGGGYTF

abundance: -
d_gene: -
v_gene: TRBV7-2
j_gene: TRBJ2-5
CDR3nt: TGTGCCAGCAGCCTAGAACCGAGGGTGACCCAGTACTTC
CDR3aa: CASSLEPRVTQYF

abundance: -
d_gene: -
v_gene: TRBV27
j_gene: TRBJ2-7
CDR3nt: TGTGCCAGCAGTTTATTCCAGGGGCTTAGGGAGCAGTACTTC
CDR3aa: CASSLFQGLREQYF

abundance: -
d_gene: -
v_gene: TRBV6-2/TRBV6-3
j_gene: TRBJ2-1
CDR3nt: TGTGCCAGCAGTCCGACAGAGACGGCGACCCAGTTCTTC
CDR3aa: CASSPTETATQFF

abundance: -
d_gene: -
v_gene: TRBV7-2
j_gene: TRBJ2-7
CDR3nt: TGTGCCAGCAGCTTAGACGGACAAAGCGGCTACGAGCAGTACTTC
CDR3aa: CASSLDGQSGYEQYF

abundance: -
d_gene: TRBD2
v_gene: TRBV24-1
j_gene: TRBJ2-3
CDR3nt: TGTGCCACCAGTGATGCTTCGGTTACGGGAGGGAAGACAGATACGCAGTATTTT
CDR3aa: CATSDASVTGGKTDTQYF

abundance: few
d_gene: -
v_gene: TRBV21-1
j_gene: TRBJ2-5
CDR3nt: TGTGCCAGCAGCAGTCCCGGGACTAGCGGGAAAGAGACCCAGTACTTC
CDR3aa: CASSSPGTSGKETQYF

abundance: -
d_gene: TRBD2
v_gene: TRBV7-3
j_gene: TRBJ2-3
CDR3nt: TGTGCCAGCAGCCCCCGAAGCGGGAGTGCCACAGATACGCAGTATTTT
CDR3aa: CASSPRSGSATDTQYF

abundance: few
d_gene: -
v_gene: TRBV20-1
j_gene: TRBJ2-3
CDR3nt: TGCAGTGCTAGACCTCGTTCTCGGCGAGATACGCAGTATTTT
CDR3aa: CSARPRSRRDTQYF